What follows are 13 T cell receptor beta chains derived from one specimen sequenced in a study of shared clonotypes between healthy human individuals. Data came from immunoSEQ multiplex PCR; TCRdb stores just in-frame clones and leaves some out. The sample includes roughly 1.4 million clones, roughly 98.5% seen only once; the top ten take roughly 0.35%. Source material: naive CD4+ T cells sorted from blood. Subset denoted: CD45RA+ positively selected. The receptor source for this set is a man aged 25-40 years in good health.

CDR3 protein: CASSLGQGANEQFF. The CDR3 region has the DNA TGTGCCAGCAGCTTGGGACAGGGGGCGAACGAGCAGTTCTTC. The chain combines TRBV7-9 with TRBJ2-1; 12 bases are a match to TRBD1. CDR3 size: 14 residues. Germline loops: CDR1 SEHNR, CDR2 FQNEAQ (reference sequence). The V and J ends lost 3 bases and 10 bases, in that order; junction bases with no gene match: 4.

The chain uses TRBV12-2 and TRBJ1-4. TRBV12-2 is an annotated pseudogene. This CDR3 is 16 amino acids long. CDR3 nucleotide sequence: TGTGCAAGTCGCCACCGGGACGAGAGACAGAATGAAAAACTGTTTTTT. Its protein is CASRHRDERQNEKLFF.

This chain uses TRBV28 with TRBJ1-4; D is perhaps TRBD1 (5 bases). V lost 6 bases and J 3 bases, leaving 20 bases between the germline ends. The CDR3 extends over 17 amino acids. Per germline, CDR1 MDHEN and CDR2 SYDVKM. CDR3 amino acids: CASSSRSGGAPNEKLFF. In DNA, the CDR3 is TGTGCCAGCAGCTCCCGTAGCGGCGGGGCCCCTAATGAAAAACTGTTTTTT. The full variable domain, its missing parts supplied by reference TRBV28 and TRBJ1-4, is DVKVTQSSRYLVKRTGEKVFLECVQDMDHENMFWYRQDPGLGLRLIYFSYDVKMKEKGDIPEGYSVSREKKERFSLILESASTNQTSMYLCASSSRSGGAPNEKLFFGSGTQLSVL.

The rearrangement uses TRBV6-4 and TRBJ2-1, with 10 bases lining up with TRBD2. V was clipped by 2 bases and J by 6 bases; unmatched bases: 4. CDR3 length equals 15 residues. Germline loops: CDR1 MRHNA, CDR2 SNTAGT. CDR3: CASSDASGSLNEQFF. CDR3 coding DNA: TGTGCCAGCAGTGACGCTAGCGGGAGTCTCAATGAGCAGTTCTTC.

The chain links TRBV15 to TRBJ2-5, with D possibly being TRBD2 (5 bases). This CDR3 has 18 amino acids. CDR1 is LNHNV, CDR2 YYDKDF, per germline (reference sequence). The V end lost 1 base, the J end lost 7 bases, and 25 bases lay between the germline ends. The CDR3 nucleotides are TGTGCCACCAGCAGAGTGGTGGGAGTAGGTGACAAGAGTGTGACCCAGTACTTC. Translating gives CATSRVVGVGDKSVTQYF.

This chain connects TRBV5-4 to TRBJ2-5; D may be TRBD2 (6 bases). CDR3 length: 14 residues. Looked up from germline, CDR1 is SGHNT and CDR2 is YYREEE (reference sequence). V dropped 4 bases and J dropped 5 bases, with 15 bases sitting between them. The CDR3 protein is CASSPGRGLETQYF. CDR3 sequence (DNA): TGTGCCAGCAGCCCAGGGCGGGGTTTGGAGACCCAGTACTTC.

The chain couples TRBV5-1 to TRBJ2-3, with TRBD1 as a possible D gene (6 bases). Germline CDR1 SGHRS, CDR2 YFSETQ. V lost 6 bases and J lost 4, with 18 bases in between. The CDR3 extends over 15 amino acids. The DNA of the CDR3 is TGCGCCAGCACCCCAGGCAGGGGCAGGGCAGATACGCAGTATTTT. Its translation is CASTPGRGRADTQYF.

The J gene is TRBJ1-3, the V gene TRBV4-3; TRBD1 matches at 7 bases. Germline loops: CDR1 LGHNA, CDR2 YSLEER. The CDR3 is made up of 17 amino acids. Losses at the gene ends were 3 bases for V and 0 bases for J; bases not matched to a gene: 8. The CDR3 reads CASSQEQGKFSGNTIYF. The CDR3 DNA reads as TGCGCCAGCAGCCAGGAACAGGGGAAATTCTCTGGAAACACCATATATTTT.

This rearrangement joins TRBV5-1 to TRBJ1-4; possible D gene TRBD1, 6 bases. Germline V lookup: CDR1 SGHRS, CDR2 YFSETQ. V was trimmed by 4 bases and J by 4 bases, leaving 11 bases between them. The CDR3 contains 14 residues. CDR3 DNA: TGCGCCAGCAGCCACACAGGGAATAATGAAAAACTGTTTTTT. It codes for CASSHTGNNEKLFF. The full variable domain, rest sourced from reference TRBV5-1 and TRBJ1-4, is KAGVTQTPRYLIKTRGQQVTLSCSPISGHRSVSWYQQTPGQGLQFLFEYFSETQRNKGNFPGRFSGRQFSNSRSEMNVSTLELGDSALYLCASSHTGNNEKLFFGSGTQLSVL.

This chain links TRBV10-3 with TRBJ2-2, with 8 bases lining up with TRBD1. The CDR3 spans 14 residues. The trim removed 7 bases at V and 7 bases at J, leaving 8 bases unmatched. Germline loops: CDR1 ENHRY, CDR2 SYGVKD. CDR3 in amino acids: CAIKTGARGGELFF. CDR3 bases: TGTGCCATCAAGACAGGGGCGAGGGGCGGGGAGCTGTTTTTT.

This chain connects TRBV7-9 to TRBJ2-3; possibly TRBD1 for D (5 bases). Germline loops: CDR1 SEHNR, CDR2 FQNEAQ (reference sequence). CDR3 length: 16 amino acids. V lost 0 bases and J lost 2, with 12 bases in between. CDR3 in DNA: TGTGCCAGCAGCTTAGCGGGAAGACAGTACACAGATACGCAGTATTTT. Protein: CASSLAGRQYTDTQYF.

The CDR3 sequence is CATPRSRGTGANVLTF. DNA of the CDR3: TGTGCCACTCCTAGATCGCGGGGGACTGGGGCCAACGTCCTGACTTTC. This chain links TRBV11-2 with TRBJ2-6; 7 bases line up with TRBD2. The V and J ends lost 10 bases and 2 bases, in that order; junction bases with no gene match: 11. Germline values: CDR1 SGHAT, CDR2 FQNNGV. The CDR3 extends over 16 amino acids.

The chain couples TRBV6-1 to TRBJ2-7, with D perhaps TRBD1 or TRBD2 (6 bases each). Germline CDR1 reads MNHNS; CDR2 reads SASEGT. The CDR3 consists of 14 residues. The ends were cut back, 7 bases at V and 6 bases at J, with 19 bases in the middle. The CDR3 DNA sequence: TGTGCCAGCACCAGGGACTTACAGGGTGCCGAGCAGTACTTC. It translates to CASTRDLQGAEQYF.